This TCR beta chain was captured by sequencing in a study of CD4 T cells in relation to SARS-CoV-2 and coronaviruses. Trimming stripped 8 bases from V and 3 bases from J, with 11 bases between. The CDR3 length is 12 residues. Germline CDR1 and CDR2: LNHDA and SQIVND (reference sequence). Before the COVID-19 pandemic, during about 2010-2018, CD4+ T cells were taken from unexposed donors. CD4+ T cells were isolated from the cells after 10 days of culture. TCRdb's copy holds only in-frame clones and misses some; the assay was immunoSEQ multiplex PCR. This table has about 12,000 clones, roughly 65% appearing once. Details on this clone: Its cognate antigen is unknown.

The receptor's source is a human donor in good health. Sequenced input: CD4+ T cells from PBMCs, cultured in vitro. The chain combines TRBV19 with TRBJ2-7; possibly TRBD2 for D (6 bases). CDR3 DNA: TGTGCCAGTCGTGGAGGGAACTACGAGCAGTACTTC. This translates into CASRGGNYEQYF. The full variable domain, its missing parts supplied by reference TRBV19 and TRBJ2-7, is DGGITQSPKYLFRKEGQNVTLSCEQNLNHDAMYWYRQDPGQGLRLIYYSQIVNDFQKGDIAEGYSVSREKKESFPLTVTSAQKNPTAFYLCASRGGNYEQYFGPGTRLTVT.